Following are 22 T cell receptor beta chains from one sample sequenced in a study of T cells after yellow fever vaccination. TCRdb re-derived calls from the 5' RACE reads in MiXCR, one entry per CDR3 protein. The table shows hundreds of thousands of distinct CDR3 sequences, with roughly 4% occurring only once. The sample in question was PBMCs, obtained on the day of the yellow fever booster vaccination. Receptor source: a man younger than 35 who received the YFV17D yellow fever vaccine.

The chain uses TRBV10-3 and TRBJ2-3, with D perhaps given as TRBD1 or TRBD2 (5 bases each). The germline V gene has CDR1 ENHRY and CDR2 SYGVKD. V lost 6 bases, J lost 3 bases, and 22 bases lay in between. The CDR3 is 17 residues long. Here the CDR3 reads CAISLESGTSGTDTQYF. CDR3 sequence (DNA): TGTGCCATCAGCCTAGAATCCGGGACGAGTGGAACAGATACGCAGTATTTT.

This chain uses TRBV7-2 with TRBJ2-5; the D is unclear. Between the trimmed V and J ends, which lost 5 bases and 4 bases, there was a span of 20 bases. The CDR3 spans 16 residues. CDR1 SGHTA and CDR2 FQGNSA come from the germline V gene. In DNA, the CDR3 is TGTGCCAGCAGCCCTGGCCGTCGCACGGATGGAGAGACCCAGTACTTC. Its protein is CASSPGRRTDGETQYF.

At least ten counts were recorded for this clonotype. The chain combines TRBV7-9 with TRBJ1-2; TRBD1 is a possible D gene (5 bases). CDR1 and CDR2 from the germline V gene are SEHNR and FQNEAQ (reference sequence). V lost 5 bases, J lost 4 bases, and 11 bases lay in between. The CDR3 is 13 amino acids. CDR3: CASSPRGVYGYTF. The CDR3 DNA reads TGTGCCAGCAGCCCCCGGGGGGTCTATGGCTACACCTTC.

This clonotype was seen more than once but under ten times. The gene calls are TRBV27 and TRBJ2-5; D not certain. The germline V and J ends were trimmed by 0 bases and 0 bases, with 5 bases remaining between them. The germline CDR1 and CDR2 sequences are MNHEY and SMNVEV (reference sequence). The CDR3 is 14 amino acids. The CDR3 DNA sequence: TGTGCCAGCAGTTTATCTGTGTACCAAGAGACCCAGTACTTC. This sequence encodes CASSLSVYQETQYF.

This clonotype has ten or more counts. CDR3 in amino acids: CASSSPGGTEAFF. CDR3 DNA: TGCGCCAGCAGCTCCCCCGGTGGGACTGAAGCTTTCTTT. The chain links TRBV5-1 to TRBJ1-1; D remains unclear. The length of the CDR3 is 13 residues. Trimming stripped 3 bases from V and 5 bases from J, with 11 bases between. The germline gives CDR1 SGHRS, CDR2 YFSETQ.

This clonotype was counted ten times or more. The chain couples TRBV20-1 to TRBJ2-5; D might be TRBD2 (6 bases). CDR1 and CDR2 from the germline V gene are DFQATT and SNEGSKA (reference sequence). Trimming took 5 bases from V and 4 from J, leaving 14 bases between them. This CDR3 has 13 amino acids. For the CDR3, the DNA is TGCAGTGCTCCATCAGCGGGCCGAGAGACCCAGTACTTC. Amino acids: CSAPSAGRETQYF.

This clonotype was counted at least ten times. V is TRBV23-1 and J is TRBJ2-2; possible D gene TRBD2, 6 bases. TRBV23-1 is identified as an open reading frame with a role that is uncertain. The V gene lost 6 bases and the J gene lost 2 bases, with 13 bases spanning the gap. The CDR3 covers 15 residues. CDR3 in DNA: TGCGCCAGCAGCTTTCGGCGGGGAAACACCGGGGAGCTGTTTTTT. The encoded protein is CASSFRRGNTGELFF.

This clonotype has only a few counts. V gene TRBV24-1 combines with J gene TRBJ2-2; tentative D call: TRBD2 (5 bases). Germline V gene data show CDR1 as KGHDR and CDR2 as SFDVKD. V lost 4 bases and J 3 bases, leaving 8 bases between the germline ends. CDR3 length: 14 residues. CDR3 sequence reads: CATSDDYYTGELFF. The CDR3 nucleotides are TGTGCCACCAGTGACGACTACTACACCGGGGAGCTGTTTTTT.

The rearrangement links TRBV5-1 to TRBJ2-7; possible D gene TRBD2, 5 bases. V lost 5 bases and J lost 4, with 13 bases in between. This CDR3 contains 13 residues. Germline V gives CDR1 SGHRS, CDR2 YFSETQ. Here the CDR3 DNA reads TGCGCCAGCAGATCCACGGGAACTTACGAGCAGTACTTC. Translation: CASRSTGTYEQYF.

This clonotype was observed at least ten times. The chain employs TRBV20-1 and TRBJ2-7; TRBD1 matches 8 bases. The germline V gene has CDR1 DFQATT and CDR2 SNEGSKA (reference sequence). The CDR3 extends over 16 amino acids. Unmatched junction bases numbered 21, after V lost 5 bases and J lost 9 bases. CDR3 residues: CSAWSGQALQRDGQYF. CDR3 nucleotide sequence: TGCAGTGCTTGGTCGGGACAGGCACTCCAGCGCGACGGGCAGTACTTC.

This clonotype was seen repeatedly, ten times or more. The rearrangement uses TRBV10-3 and TRBJ1-2, with D hard to call. V was clipped by 2 bases and J by 8 bases, with 9 bases between them. CDR3 size: 12 residues. Per the germline V gene, CDR1 is ENHRY and CDR2 is SYGVKD. CDR3 DNA: TGTGCCATCAGTGAGGTCGCTGGAGGCTACACCTTC. As protein: CAISEVAGGYTF.

This clonotype was seen ten or more times. The chain employs TRBV11-2 and TRBJ2-3; D may be TRBD2 (5 bases). The CDR3 has 14 residues. The V end was cut by 3 bases, the J end by 9 bases, with 16 bases between. The germline gives CDR1 SGHAT, CDR2 FQNNGV. The CDR3 sequence is CASSFGGRTGTQYF. Written as DNA, the CDR3 is TGTGCCAGCAGCTTCGGCGGTAGGACGGGGACGCAGTATTTT.

This clonotype was seen many times. This rearrangement joins TRBV7-9 to TRBJ1-6; the D gene is possibly TRBD1 (5 bases). Germline lookup yields CDR1 SEHNR and CDR2 FQNEAQ (reference sequence). This CDR3 is 16 amino acids long. The V end was cut by 5 bases, the J end by 5 bases, with 16 bases between. The CDR3 is CASSPAGRGHNSPLHF. The CDR3 nucleotides read TGTGCCAGCAGCCCGGCGGGCCGGGGCCATAATTCACCCCTCCACTTT.

At least ten counts were recorded for this clonotype. This sequence joins TRBV5-1 and TRBJ1-2, with 8 nucleotides matching TRBD1. This CDR3 comprises 14 residues. The V and J ends lost 0 bases and 7 bases, in that order; junction bases with no gene match: 5. Per germline, CDR1 SGHRS and CDR2 YFSETQ. The CDR3: CASSLGTGHFGYTF. Here the CDR3 DNA reads TGCGCCAGCAGCTTGGGGACAGGGCATTTTGGCTACACCTTC.

This clonotype was observed at least ten times. The chain links TRBV7-6 to TRBJ1-3, with TRBD1 as a possible D gene (6 bases). Between the trimmed V and J ends, which lost 5 bases and 2 bases, there was a span of 13 bases. The CDR3 contains 15 residues. Germline V lookup: CDR1 SGHVS, CDR2 FNYEAQ. CDR3 sequence: CASSPLQGTGNTIYF. The CDR3 coding sequence is TGTGCCAGCAGCCCACTTCAGGGGACTGGAAACACCATATATTTT.

This clonotype occurred many times. V and J are TRBV19 and TRBJ2-7; TRBD2 matches 7 bases. Germline V gene sequence: CDR1 LNHDA, CDR2 SQIVND (reference sequence). The V and J ends lost 3 bases and 2 bases, in that order; junction bases with no gene match: 7. The length of the CDR3 is 15 residues. The CDR3 sequence: CASSIDRTSAYEQYF. The CDR3 nucleotides are TGTGCCAGTAGTATCGATCGGACTAGTGCCTACGAGCAGTACTTC.

The chain joins TRBV29-1 to TRBJ2-7; the D is unclear. In germline, CDR1 is SQVTM, CDR2 ANQGSEA. Trimming cost V 4 bases and J 7 bases, with 11 bases left between them. The CDR3 has 11 residues. Here the CDR3 reads CSVGPKDEQYV. Written as DNA, the CDR3 is TGCAGCGTTGGACCCAAGGATGAGCAGTACGTC.

In its sample, this clonotype was seen many times. The V and J genes are TRBV4-3 and TRBJ2-5; D is possibly TRBD1 or TRBD2 (5 bases each). The V end was cut by 0 bases, the J end by 4 bases, with 12 bases between. Germline V gene lookup returns CDR1 LGHNA and CDR2 YSLEER. This CDR3 has 15 amino acids. The CDR3 here is CASSQDQTGGETQYF. The CDR3 DNA reads as TGCGCCAGCAGCCAAGATCAGACTGGGGGAGAGACCCAGTACTTC.

This clonotype came up many times. The chain is built from TRBV7-2 and TRBJ2-7; D gene uncertain. Per germline, CDR1 SGHTA and CDR2 FQGNSA. This CDR3 is 13 amino acids long. Trimming took 3 bases from V and 5 from J, leaving 11 bases between them. The CDR3: CASSFWPGHEQYV. CDR3 in DNA: TGTGCCAGCAGCTTCTGGCCCGGCCACGAGCAGTACGTC.

The sample holds a few counts of this clonotype. V and J are TRBV7-2 and TRBJ1-4; D gene uncertain. V shed 2 bases and J shed 14 bases, with 12 bases lying between them. Germline V CDR1 and CDR2: SGHTA, FQGNSA. This CDR3 is 12 amino acids long. The CDR3 sequence is CASSLTGKGLFF. The CDR3, as DNA: TGTGCCAGCAGCTTAACCGGGAAAGGCCTGTTTTTT.

This clonotype was detected ten times or more. The chain is built from TRBV11-2 and TRBJ2-1, with D perhaps TRBD2 (6 bases). Germline loops: CDR1 SGHAT, CDR2 FQNNGV. Between the trimmed V and J ends, which lost 6 bases and 7 bases, there was a span of 16 bases. This CDR3 region has 14 residues. The CDR3 protein is CASSPGGWANEQFF. The CDR3, as DNA: TGTGCCAGCAGTCCCGGGGGTTGGGCTAATGAGCAGTTCTTC. The entire variable domain, with the rest obtained from reference TRBV11-2 and TRBJ2-1, is as follows: EAGVAQSPRYKIIEKRQSVAFWCNPISGHATLYWYQQILGQGPKLLIQFQNNGVVDDSQLPKDRFSAERLKGVDSTLKIQPAKLEDSAVYLCASSPGGWANEQFFGPGTRLTVL.

This clonotype showed up just once. V is TRBV30 and J is TRBJ2-3; D is perhaps TRBD2 (5 bases). Germline V gene data show CDR1 as GTSNPN and CDR2 as SVGIG (reference sequence). Trimming cost V 4 bases and J 4 bases, with 9 bases left between them. This CDR3 comprises 12 residues. This chain's CDR3 is CAWTDGADTQYF. In DNA form, the CDR3 reads TGTGCCTGGACAGACGGGGCAGATACGCAGTATTTT.